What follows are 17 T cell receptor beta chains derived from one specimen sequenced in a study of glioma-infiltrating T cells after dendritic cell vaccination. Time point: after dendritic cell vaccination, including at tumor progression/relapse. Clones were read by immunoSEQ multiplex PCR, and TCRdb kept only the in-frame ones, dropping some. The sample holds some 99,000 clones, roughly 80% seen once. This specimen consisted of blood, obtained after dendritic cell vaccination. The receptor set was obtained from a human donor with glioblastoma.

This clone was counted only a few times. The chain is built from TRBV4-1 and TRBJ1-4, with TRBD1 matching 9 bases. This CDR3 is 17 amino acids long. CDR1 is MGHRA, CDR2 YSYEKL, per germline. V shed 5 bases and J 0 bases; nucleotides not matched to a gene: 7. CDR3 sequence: CASSSRDRAATNEKLFF. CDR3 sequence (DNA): TGCGCCAGCAGCTCCCGGGACAGGGCTGCAACTAATGAAAAACTGTTTTTT.

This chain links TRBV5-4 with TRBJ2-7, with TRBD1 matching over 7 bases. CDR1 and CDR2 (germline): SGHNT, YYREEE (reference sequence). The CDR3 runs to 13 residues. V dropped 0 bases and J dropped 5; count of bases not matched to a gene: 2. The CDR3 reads CASSLDRGNEQYF. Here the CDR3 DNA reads TGTGCCAGCAGCTTGGACAGGGGTAACGAGCAGTACTTC.

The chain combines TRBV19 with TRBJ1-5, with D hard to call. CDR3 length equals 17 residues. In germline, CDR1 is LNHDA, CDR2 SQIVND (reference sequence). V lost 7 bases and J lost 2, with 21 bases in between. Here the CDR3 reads CASKKVNPKEGNQPQHF. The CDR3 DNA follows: TGTGCCAGTAAGAAAGTGAACCCCAAAGAGGGCAATCAGCCCCAGCATTTT. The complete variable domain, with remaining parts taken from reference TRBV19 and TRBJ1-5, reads DGGITQSPKYLFRKEGQNVTLSCEQNLNHDAMYWYRQDPGQGLRLIYYSQIVNDFQKGDIAEGYSVSREKKESFPLTVTSAQKNPTAFYLCASKKVNPKEGNQPQHFGDGTRLSIL.

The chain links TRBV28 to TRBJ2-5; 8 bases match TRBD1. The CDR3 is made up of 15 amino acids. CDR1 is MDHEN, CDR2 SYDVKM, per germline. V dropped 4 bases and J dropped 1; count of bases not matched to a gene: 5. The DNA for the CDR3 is TGTGCCAGCAGTTCCCAGACAGGGGTCCAAGAGACCCAGTACTTC. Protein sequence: CASSSQTGVQETQYF.

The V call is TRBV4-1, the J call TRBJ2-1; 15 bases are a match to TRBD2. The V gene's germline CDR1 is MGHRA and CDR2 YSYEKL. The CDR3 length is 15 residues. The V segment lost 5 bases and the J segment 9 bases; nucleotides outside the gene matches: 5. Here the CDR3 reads CASSAGLAGGGEQFF. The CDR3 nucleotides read TGCGCCAGCAGCGCGGGACTAGCGGGGGGCGGTGAGCAGTTCTTC.

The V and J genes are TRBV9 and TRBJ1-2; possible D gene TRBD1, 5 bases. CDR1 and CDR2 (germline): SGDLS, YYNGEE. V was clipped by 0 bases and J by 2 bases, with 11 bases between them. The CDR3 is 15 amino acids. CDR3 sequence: CASSVGGGDNYGYTF. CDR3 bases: TGTGCCAGCAGCGTAGGGGGAGGGGACAACTATGGCTACACCTTC.

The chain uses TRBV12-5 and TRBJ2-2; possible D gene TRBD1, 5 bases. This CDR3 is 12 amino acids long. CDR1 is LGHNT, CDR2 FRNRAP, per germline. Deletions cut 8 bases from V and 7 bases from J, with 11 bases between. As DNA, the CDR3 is TGTGCTAGTCAGGGCCCTGGCGGGGAGCTGTTTTTT. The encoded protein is CASQGPGGELFF.

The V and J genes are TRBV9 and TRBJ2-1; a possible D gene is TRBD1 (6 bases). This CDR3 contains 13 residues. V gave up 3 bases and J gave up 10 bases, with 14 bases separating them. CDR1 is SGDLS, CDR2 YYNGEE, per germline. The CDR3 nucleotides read TGTGCCAGCAGCGGAGGTAGACAGGAGGAGCAGTTCTTC. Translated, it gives CASSGGRQEEQFF.

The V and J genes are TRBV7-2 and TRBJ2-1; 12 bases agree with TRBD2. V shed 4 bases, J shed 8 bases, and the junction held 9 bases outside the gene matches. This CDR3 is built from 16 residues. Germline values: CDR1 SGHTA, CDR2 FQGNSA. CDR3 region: CASSSPGLAGTDEQFF. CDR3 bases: TGTGCCAGCAGCTCCCCTGGACTAGCGGGGACGGATGAGCAGTTCTTC.

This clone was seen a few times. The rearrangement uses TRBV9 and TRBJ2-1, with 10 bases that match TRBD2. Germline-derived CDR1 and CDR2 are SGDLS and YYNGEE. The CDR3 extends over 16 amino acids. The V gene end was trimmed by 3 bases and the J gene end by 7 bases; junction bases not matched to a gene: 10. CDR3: CASSGKRGGLMNEQFF. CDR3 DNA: TGTGCCAGCAGCGGCAAGCGGGGGGGCTTAATGAATGAGCAGTTCTTC.

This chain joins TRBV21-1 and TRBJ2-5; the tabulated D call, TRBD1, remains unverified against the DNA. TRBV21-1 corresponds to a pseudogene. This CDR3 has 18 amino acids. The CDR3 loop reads CASSNATIQGKVQETQYF. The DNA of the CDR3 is TGTGCCAGCAGCAACGCGACGATACAGGGGAAGGTTCAAGAGACCCAGTACTTC.

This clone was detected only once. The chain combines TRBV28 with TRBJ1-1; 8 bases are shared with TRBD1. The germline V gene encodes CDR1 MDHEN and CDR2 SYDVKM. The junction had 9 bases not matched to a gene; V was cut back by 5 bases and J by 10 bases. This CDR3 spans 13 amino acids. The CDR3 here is CASSAWMQGAAFF. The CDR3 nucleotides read TGTGCCAGCAGTGCATGGATGCAGGGGGCAGCTTTCTTT.

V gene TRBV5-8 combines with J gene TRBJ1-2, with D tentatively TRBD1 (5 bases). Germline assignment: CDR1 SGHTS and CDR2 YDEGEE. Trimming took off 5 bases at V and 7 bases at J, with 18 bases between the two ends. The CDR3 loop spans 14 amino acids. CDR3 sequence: CASRAIGGTAGYTF. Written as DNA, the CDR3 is TGTGCCAGCAGGGCAATTGGAGGGACGGCTGGCTACACCTTC.

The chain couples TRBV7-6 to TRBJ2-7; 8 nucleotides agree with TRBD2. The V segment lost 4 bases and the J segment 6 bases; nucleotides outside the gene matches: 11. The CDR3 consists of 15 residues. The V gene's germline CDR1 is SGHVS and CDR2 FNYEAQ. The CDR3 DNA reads TGTGCCAGCAGCTCAGCGAGCGGGGGCCAAGTCGAGCAGTACTTC. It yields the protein CASSSASGGQVEQYF.

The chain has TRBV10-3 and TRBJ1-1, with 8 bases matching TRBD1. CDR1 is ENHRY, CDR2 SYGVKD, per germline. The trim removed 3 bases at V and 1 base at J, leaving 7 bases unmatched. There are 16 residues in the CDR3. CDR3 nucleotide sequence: TGTGCCATCAGTGATTGGACAGGGAACGGGAACACTGAAGCTTTCTTT. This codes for CAISDWTGNGNTEAFF.

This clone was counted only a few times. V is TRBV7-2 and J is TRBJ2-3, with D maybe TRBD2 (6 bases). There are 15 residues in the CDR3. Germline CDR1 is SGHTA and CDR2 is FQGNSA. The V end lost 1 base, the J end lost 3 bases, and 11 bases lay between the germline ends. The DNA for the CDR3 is TGTGCCAGCAGCTTAGGCGGGACGGTAACAGATACGCAGTATTTT. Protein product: CASSLGGTVTDTQYF.

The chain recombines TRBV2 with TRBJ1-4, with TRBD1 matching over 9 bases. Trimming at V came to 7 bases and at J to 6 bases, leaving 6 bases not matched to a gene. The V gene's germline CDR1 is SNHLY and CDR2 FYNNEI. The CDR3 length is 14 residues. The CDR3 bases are TGTGCCAGCAAGGATAGGACAGGGGATGAAAAACTGTTTTTT. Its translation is CASKDRTGDEKLFF.